A single sample is the source of the 21 T cell receptor beta chains below, sequenced in a study of control samples from healthy donors and cancer patients. TCRdb's table, derived via immunoSEQ multiplex PCR, lists solely in-frame clones and lacks some. Here the sample spans 150,000 to 200,000 clones, 92% being singletons. Material for sequencing was blood. These receptor sequences come from a woman in her twenties or thirties in good health.

The V gene is TRBV3-1 (or the pseudogene TRBV3-2), the J gene TRBJ1-1; D ambiguous. This CDR3 spans 16 amino acids. V was trimmed by 1 base and J by 3 bases, leaving 15 bases between them. Germline V CDR1 and CDR2: LGHDT, YNNKEL (reference sequence). CDR3 in amino acids: CASSQGINLWDTEAFF. The CDR3 DNA follows: TGTGCCAGCAGCCAAGGTATCAACCTTTGGGACACTGAAGCTTTCTTT.

This sequence joins TRBV9 and TRBJ1-3; D ambiguous. The CDR3 has 15 residues. The germline CDR1 and CDR2 sequences are SGDLS and YYNGEE. V gave up 4 bases and J gave up 4 bases, with 15 bases separating them. CDR3 DNA sequence: TGTGCCAGCAGCAGGGAAATCTCTTCCGGAAACACCATATATTTT. Translated: CASSREISSGNTIYF.

The J gene is TRBJ2-1, the V gene TRBV2; weak D call: TRBD2 (6 bases). CDR3 length: 16 residues. V was cut by 6 bases and J by 6 bases, with 21 bases left in between. CDR1 and CDR2 (germline): SNHLY, FYNNEI. The CDR3 DNA follows: TGTGCCAGCAGCCCCGAGGGACTCCGCGTCCTCAATGAGCAGTTCTTC. This gives the protein CASSPEGLRVLNEQFF.

This sequence joins TRBV20-1 and TRBJ1-1; D remains unclear. The V end was cut by 3 bases, the J end by 1 base, with 15 bases between. CDR3 length equals 15 residues. Germline assignment: CDR1 DFQATT and CDR2 SNEGSKA (reference sequence). CDR3 DNA: TGCAGTGCTAGTTTTGGAGCAATAAAGAACACTGAAGCTTTCTTT. Protein sequence: CSASFGAIKNTEAFF.

This rearrangement joins TRBV19 to TRBJ1-5, with D possibly TRBD1 on 6 matching bases. CDR1 is LNHDA and CDR2 is SQIVND in the germline V gene (reference sequence). This CDR3 comprises 15 residues. The V end lost 6 bases, the J end lost 0 bases, and 12 bases lay between the germline ends. The CDR3 here is CASSLQGYSNQPQHF. The CDR3 nucleotides read TGTGCCAGTAGCCTACAGGGTTATAGCAATCAGCCCCAGCATTTT.

J is TRBJ2-7 and V is TRBV7-9, with D tentatively TRBD2 (5 bases). CDR1 and CDR2 from the germline V gene are SEHNR and FQNEAQ (reference sequence). The length of the CDR3 is 13 residues. Deletions cut 5 bases from V and 3 bases from J, with 11 bases between. The CDR3 nucleotides read TGTGCCAGCAGCCACGCCGGGAACTACGAGCAGTACTTC. It is translated as CASSHAGNYEQYF.

The chain employs TRBV4-2 and TRBJ1-5; D might be TRBD1 (6 bases). With 0 bases removed from V and 0 bases from J, the gap between germline ends came to 9 bases. The CDR3 is made up of 16 amino acids. Germline-derived CDR1 and CDR2 are LGHNA and YNFKEQ. The CDR3: CASSQEGGNSNQPQHF. The DNA of the CDR3 is TGTGCCAGCAGCCAAGAAGGGGGGAATAGCAATCAGCCCCAGCATTTT.

This chain links TRBV3-1 (or the pseudogene TRBV3-2) with TRBJ2-1, with unresolved D. The V gene's germline CDR1 is LGHDT and CDR2 YNNKEL (reference sequence). With 1 base removed from V and 9 bases from J, the gap between germline ends came to 7 bases. The CDR3 runs to 12 residues. CDR3 sequence: CASSQARVEQFF. CDR3 coding DNA: TGTGCCAGCAGCCAAGCTCGGGTTGAGCAGTTCTTC.

The chain uses TRBV5-1 and TRBJ2-6, with 9 positions matching TRBD1. V lost 4 bases, J lost 1 base, and 9 bases stayed unmatched. Germline-derived CDR1 and CDR2 are SGHRS and YFSETQ. CDR3 length: 18 residues. CDR3 nucleotide sequence: TGCGCCAGCAGCCCCAGGGACAGGGTGGAATCTGGGGCCAACGTCCTGACTTTC. Its translation: CASSPRDRVESGANVLTF.

This clone was seen once. This chain links TRBV10-3 with TRBJ2-1; 8 bases align to TRBD2. The CDR3 sequence is 18 residues long. Germline values: CDR1 ENHRY, CDR2 SYGVKD. With 0 bases clipped from V and 7 bases from J, the junction kept 14 bases outside the gene matches. As DNA, the CDR3 is TGTGCCATCAGTGAGTCCCCTGATCCAGCGGGAGTAACGAATGAGCAGTTCTTC. Translation gives CAISESPDPAGVTNEQFF.

The rearrangement joins TRBV11-2 to TRBJ2-3, with TRBD2 identical over 10 bases. The CDR3 is made up of 14 amino acids. The germline CDR1 and CDR2 sequences are SGHAT and FQNNGV. After removal of 6 bases from V and 6 bases from J, the junction contained 6 bases not matched to a gene. CDR3 protein: CASRTSGMADTQYF. The CDR3 region has the DNA TGTGCCAGCAGAACTAGCGGGATGGCTGATACGCAGTATTTT.

This rearrangement joins TRBV3-1 (or the pseudogene TRBV3-2) to TRBJ1-4; tentatively, D is TRBD1 (6 bases). The V gene's germline CDR1 is LGHDT and CDR2 YNNKEL (reference sequence). The CDR3 extends over 13 amino acids. Trimming cost V 2 bases and J 8 bases, with 9 bases left between them. CDR3 DNA: TGTGCCAGCAGCCAACAGGGGAGCGAAAAACTGTTTTTT. Its translation: CASSQQGSEKLFF.

A single count supports this clone. The chain combines TRBV29-1 with TRBJ2-2, with no clear D. This CDR3 contains 11 residues. CDR1 is SQVTM and CDR2 is ANQGSEA in the germline V gene. Trimming removed 4 bases at V and 2 bases at J, with 2 bases between. The DNA of the CDR3 is TGCAGCGTTGTAAACACCGGGGAGCTGTTTTTT. This translates into CSVVNTGELFF.

This chain connects TRBV28 to TRBJ1-1; D not resolved. Germline CDR1 and CDR2: MDHEN and SYDVKM. V shed 2 bases and J shed 5 bases, with 12 bases lying between them. The CDR3 length is 14 residues. The CDR3 nucleotides read TGTGCCAGCAGTTTAGCTCGAAGTGGGACTGAAGCTTTCTTT. Its protein product is CASSLARSGTEAFF. Combining the CDR3 with reference TRBV28 and TRBJ1-1 gives the whole variable domain DVKVTQSSRYLVKRTGEKVFLECVQDMDHENMFWYRQDPGLGLRLIYFSYDVKMKEKGDIPEGYSVSREKKERFSLILESASTNQTSMYLCASSLARSGTEAFFGQGTRLTVV.

V gene TRBV6-5 combines with J gene TRBJ1-1; perhaps TRBD1 as D (5 bases). CDR1 is MNHEY and CDR2 is SVGAGI in the germline V gene. The V end lost 6 bases, the J end lost 1 base, and 12 bases lay between the germline ends. CDR3 size: 14 residues. CDR3 loop: CASSSDRPNTEAFF. The CDR3 DNA follows: TGTGCCAGCAGCTCCGACAGACCGAACACTGAAGCTTTCTTT.

The V call is TRBV7-2, the J call TRBJ1-5, with unresolved D. Trimming took off 2 bases at V and 0 bases at J, with 8 bases between the two ends. In germline, CDR1 is SGHTA, CDR2 FQGNSA. This CDR3 has 15 residues. CDR3 DNA sequence: TGTGCCAGCAGCTTACAGCCACATAGCAATCAGCCCCAGCATTTT. It encodes CASSLQPHSNQPQHF.

The chain joins TRBV4-3 to TRBJ1-1; D might be TRBD1 (6 bases). CDR1 is LGHNA and CDR2 is YSLEER in the germline V gene. The CDR3 runs to 15 residues. The germline V and J ends were trimmed by 3 bases and 1 base, with 12 bases remaining between them. The CDR3 reads CASSQGIRGNTEAFF. The CDR3 nucleotides are TGCGCCAGCAGCCAGGGAATCAGGGGGAACACTGAAGCTTTCTTT.

The rearrangement joins TRBV28 to TRBJ2-7; D possibly corresponds to TRBD1 (7 bases). The CDR3 is 15 residues long. In germline, CDR1 is MDHEN, CDR2 SYDVKM. The V end was cut by 3 bases, the J end by 5 bases, with 17 bases between. DNA for the CDR3: TGTGCCAGCAGTTTCAGACTAGGGGGCCTACACGAGCAGTACTTC. Its translation is CASSFRLGGLHEQYF.

The chain combines TRBV29-1 with TRBJ2-1, with 8 bases that match TRBD2. The CDR3 is made up of 12 amino acids. Germline trimming cut 5 bases from V and 6 bases from J; bases unmatched to any gene: 3. Germline V gene sequence: CDR1 SQVTM, CDR2 ANQGSEA. Here the CDR3 reads CSVSGRINEQFF. For the CDR3, the DNA is TGCAGCGTTAGCGGGAGAATCAATGAGCAGTTCTTC.

The chain carries TRBV21-1 and TRBJ2-7. TRBV21-1 is described as a pseudogene. This CDR3 comprises 17 residues. The CDR3 sequence: CASSKALNRSCSYEQYF. The CDR3 nucleotides are TGTGCCAGCAGCAAAGCGCTGAACCGTTCGTGCTCCTACGAGCAGTACTTC.

This chain joins TRBV5-1 and TRBJ1-6; D gene ambiguous. This CDR3 contains 15 residues. V lost 0 bases, J lost 0 bases, and 4 bases lay in between. Germline V gene lookup returns CDR1 SGHRS and CDR2 YFSETQ. Here the CDR3 reads CASSLEPSYNSPLHF. In nucleotides, the CDR3 is TGCGCCAGCAGCTTGGAACCCTCCTATAATTCACCCCTCCACTTT.